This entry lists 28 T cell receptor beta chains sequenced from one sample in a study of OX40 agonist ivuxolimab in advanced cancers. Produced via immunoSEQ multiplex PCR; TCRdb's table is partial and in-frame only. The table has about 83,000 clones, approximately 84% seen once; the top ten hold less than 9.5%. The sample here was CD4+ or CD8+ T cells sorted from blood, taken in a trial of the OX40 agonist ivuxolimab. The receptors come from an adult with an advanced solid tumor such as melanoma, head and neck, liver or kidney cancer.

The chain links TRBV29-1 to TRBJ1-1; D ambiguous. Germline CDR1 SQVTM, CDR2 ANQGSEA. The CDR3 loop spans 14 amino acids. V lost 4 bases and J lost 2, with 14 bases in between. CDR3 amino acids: CSVVDRRTNTEAFF. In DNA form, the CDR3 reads TGCAGCGTTGTCGACCGCCGAACCAACACTGAAGCTTTCTTT.

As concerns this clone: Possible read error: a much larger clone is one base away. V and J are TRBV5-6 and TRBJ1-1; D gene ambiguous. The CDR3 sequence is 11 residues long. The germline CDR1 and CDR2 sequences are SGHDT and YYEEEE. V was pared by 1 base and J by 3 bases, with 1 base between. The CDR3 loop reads CASSLYTEAFF. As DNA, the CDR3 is TGTGCCAGCAGCTTGTACACTGAAGCTTTCTTT.

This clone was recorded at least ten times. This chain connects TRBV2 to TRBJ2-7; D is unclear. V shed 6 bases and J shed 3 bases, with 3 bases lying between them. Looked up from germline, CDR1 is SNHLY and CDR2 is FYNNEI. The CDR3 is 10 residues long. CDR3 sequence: CASRSYEQYF. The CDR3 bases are TGTGCCAGCAGGAGCTACGAGCAGTACTTC.

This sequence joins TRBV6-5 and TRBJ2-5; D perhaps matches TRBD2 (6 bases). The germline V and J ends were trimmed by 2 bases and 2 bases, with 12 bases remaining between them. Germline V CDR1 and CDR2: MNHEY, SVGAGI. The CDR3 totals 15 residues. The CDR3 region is CASSYGGGTQETQYF. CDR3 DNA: TGTGCCAGCAGTTACGGTGGGGGGACTCAAGAGACCCAGTACTTC.

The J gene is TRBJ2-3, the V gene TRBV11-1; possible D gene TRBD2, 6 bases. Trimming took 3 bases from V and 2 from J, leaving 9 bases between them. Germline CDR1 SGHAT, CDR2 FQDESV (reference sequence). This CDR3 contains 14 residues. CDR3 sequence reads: CASSFAGFTDTQYF. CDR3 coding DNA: TGTGCCAGCAGCTTTGCGGGGTTCACAGATACGCAGTATTTT.

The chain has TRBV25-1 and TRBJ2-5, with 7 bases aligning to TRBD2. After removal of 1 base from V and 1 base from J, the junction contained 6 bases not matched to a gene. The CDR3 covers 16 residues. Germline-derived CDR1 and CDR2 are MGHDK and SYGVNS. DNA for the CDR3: TGTGCCAGCAGTGAATCAGCCCGGGGGGTCCAAGAGACCCAGTACTTC. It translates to CASSESARGVQETQYF.

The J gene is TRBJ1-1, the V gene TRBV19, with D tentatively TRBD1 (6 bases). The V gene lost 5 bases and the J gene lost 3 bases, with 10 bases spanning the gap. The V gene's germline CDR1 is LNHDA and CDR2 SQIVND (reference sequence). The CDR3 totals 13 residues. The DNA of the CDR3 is TGTGCCAGTAGTCCAGGGGCTCACACTGAAGCTTTCTTT. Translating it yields CASSPGAHTEAFF.

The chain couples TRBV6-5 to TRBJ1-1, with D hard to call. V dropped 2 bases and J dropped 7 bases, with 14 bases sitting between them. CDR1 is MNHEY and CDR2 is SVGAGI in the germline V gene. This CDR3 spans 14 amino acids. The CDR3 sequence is CASSYGLNWGEAFF. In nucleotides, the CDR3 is TGTGCCAGCAGTTACGGGTTGAATTGGGGTGAAGCTTTCTTT.

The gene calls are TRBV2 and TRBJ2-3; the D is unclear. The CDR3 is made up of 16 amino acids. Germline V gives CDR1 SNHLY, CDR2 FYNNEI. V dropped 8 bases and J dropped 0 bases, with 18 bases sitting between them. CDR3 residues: CASLTRLLTSTDTQYF. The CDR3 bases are TGTGCCAGCCTCACACGACTTTTAACTAGCACAGATACGCAGTATTTT.

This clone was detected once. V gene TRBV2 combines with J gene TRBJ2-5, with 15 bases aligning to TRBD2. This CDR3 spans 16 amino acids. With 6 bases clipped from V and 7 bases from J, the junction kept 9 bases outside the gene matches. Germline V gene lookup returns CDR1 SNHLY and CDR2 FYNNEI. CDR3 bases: TGTGCCAGCAGCCCGGGACTAGCGGGAGGACTGGGGACCCAGTACTTC. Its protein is CASSPGLAGGLGTQYF.

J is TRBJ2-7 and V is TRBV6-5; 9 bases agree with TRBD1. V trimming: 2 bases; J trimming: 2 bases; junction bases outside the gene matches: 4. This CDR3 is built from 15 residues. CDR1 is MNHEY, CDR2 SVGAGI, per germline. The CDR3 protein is CASSYTGQGTYEQYF. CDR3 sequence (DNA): TGTGCCAGCAGTTACACCGGACAGGGGACCTACGAGCAGTACTTC.

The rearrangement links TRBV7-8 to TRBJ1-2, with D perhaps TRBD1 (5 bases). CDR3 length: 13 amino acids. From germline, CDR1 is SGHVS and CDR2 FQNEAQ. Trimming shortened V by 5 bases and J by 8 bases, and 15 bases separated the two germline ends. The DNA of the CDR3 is TGTGCCAGCAGCGCCGACAGACCTCTGGGCTACACCTTC. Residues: CASSADRPLGYTF.

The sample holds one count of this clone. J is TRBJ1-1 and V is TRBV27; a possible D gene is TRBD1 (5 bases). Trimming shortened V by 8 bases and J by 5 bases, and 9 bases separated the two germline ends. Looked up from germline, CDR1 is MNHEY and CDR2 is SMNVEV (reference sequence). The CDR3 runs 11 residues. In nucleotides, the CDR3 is TGTGCCAGCGGGGGATGGACTGAAGCTTTCTTT. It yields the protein CASGGWTEAFF.

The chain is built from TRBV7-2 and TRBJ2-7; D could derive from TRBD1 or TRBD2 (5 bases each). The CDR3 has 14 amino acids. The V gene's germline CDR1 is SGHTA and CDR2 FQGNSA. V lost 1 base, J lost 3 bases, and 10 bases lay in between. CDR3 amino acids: CASSLGGASYEQYF. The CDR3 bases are TGTGCCAGCAGCTTAGGAGGGGCGAGCTACGAGCAGTACTTC.

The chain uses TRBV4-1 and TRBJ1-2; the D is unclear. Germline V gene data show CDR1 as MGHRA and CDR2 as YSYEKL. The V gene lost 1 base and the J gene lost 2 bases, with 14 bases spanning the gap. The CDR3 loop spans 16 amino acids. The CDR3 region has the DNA TGCGCCAGCAGCCAAGTAATGGTCGGTCGGAACTATGGCTACACCTTC. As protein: CASSQVMVGRNYGYTF.

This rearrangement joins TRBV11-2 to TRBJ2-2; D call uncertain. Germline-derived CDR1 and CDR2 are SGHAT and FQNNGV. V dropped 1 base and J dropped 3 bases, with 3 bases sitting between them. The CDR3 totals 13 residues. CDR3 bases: TGTGCCAGCAGCTTAGGCTACACCGGGGAGCTGTTTTTT. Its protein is CASSLGYTGELFF.

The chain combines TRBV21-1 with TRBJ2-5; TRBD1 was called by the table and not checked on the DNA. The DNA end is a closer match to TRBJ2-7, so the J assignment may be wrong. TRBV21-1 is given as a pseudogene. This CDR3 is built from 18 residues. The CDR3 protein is CASSKVFFGQDYPYEQYF. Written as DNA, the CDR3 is TGTGCCAGCAGCAAAGTCTTCTTTGGACAGGATTACCCCTACGAGCAGTACTTC.

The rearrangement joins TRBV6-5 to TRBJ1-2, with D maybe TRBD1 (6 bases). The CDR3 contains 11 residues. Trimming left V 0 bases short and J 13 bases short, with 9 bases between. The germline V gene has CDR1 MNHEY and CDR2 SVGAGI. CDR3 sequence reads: CASSYSRGSTF. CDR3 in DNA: TGTGCCAGCAGTTACTCCAGGGGAAGCACCTTC.

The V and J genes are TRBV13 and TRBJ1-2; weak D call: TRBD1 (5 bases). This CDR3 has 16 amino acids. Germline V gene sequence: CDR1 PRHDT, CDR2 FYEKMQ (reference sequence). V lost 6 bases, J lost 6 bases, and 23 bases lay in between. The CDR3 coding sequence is TGTGCCAGCAGGGGGCGGGGGGTAGCCTCAACGGATGGCTACACCTTC. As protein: CASRGRGVASTDGYTF. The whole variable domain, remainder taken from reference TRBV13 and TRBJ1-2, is AAGVIQSPRHLIKEKRETATLKCYPIPRHDTVYWYQQGPGQDPQFLISFYEKMQSDKGSIPDRFSAQQFSDYHSELNMSSLELGDSALYFCASRGRGVASTDGYTFGSGTRLTVV.

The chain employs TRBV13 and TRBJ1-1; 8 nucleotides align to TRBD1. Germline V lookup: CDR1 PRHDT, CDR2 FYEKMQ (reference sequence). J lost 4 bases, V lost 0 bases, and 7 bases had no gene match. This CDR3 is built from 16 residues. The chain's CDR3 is CASSLGQGAIATEAFF. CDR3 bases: TGTGCCAGCAGCTTAGGCCAGGGGGCGATTGCCACTGAAGCTTTCTTT. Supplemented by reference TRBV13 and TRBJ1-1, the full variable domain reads AAGVIQSPRHLIKEKRETATLKCYPIPRHDTVYWYQQGPGQDPQFLISFYEKMQSDKGSIPDRFSAQQFSDYHSELNMSSLELGDSALYFCASSLGQGAIATEAFFGQGTRLTVV.

DNA for the CDR3: TGTGCCAGCCGGTACACTGAAGCTTTCTTT. Amino acids: CASRYTEAFF. The chain couples TRBV6-1 to TRBJ1-1; D uncertain. In germline, CDR1 is MNHNS, CDR2 SASEGT. CDR3 length: 10 amino acids. Trimming cost V 8 bases and J 3 bases, with 4 bases left between them.

The CDR3 DNA is TGTGCCAGCAGTTACGACAGGGGGAACTATGGCTACACCTTC. It specifies CASSYDRGNYGYTF. The chain carries TRBV7-9 and TRBJ1-2; the match to TRBD1 covers 9 bases. The CDR3 is 14 amino acids. From germline, CDR1 is SEHNR and CDR2 FQNEAQ (reference sequence). V gave up 6 bases and J gave up 2 bases; unmatched junction bases: 4.

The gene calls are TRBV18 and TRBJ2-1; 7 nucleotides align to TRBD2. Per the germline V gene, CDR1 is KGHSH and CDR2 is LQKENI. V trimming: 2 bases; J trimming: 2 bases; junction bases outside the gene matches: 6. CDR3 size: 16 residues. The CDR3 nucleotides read TGTGCCAGCTCACCATTGGGAGGGCCCCCCTACAATGAGCAGTTCTTC. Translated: CASSPLGGPPYNEQFF.

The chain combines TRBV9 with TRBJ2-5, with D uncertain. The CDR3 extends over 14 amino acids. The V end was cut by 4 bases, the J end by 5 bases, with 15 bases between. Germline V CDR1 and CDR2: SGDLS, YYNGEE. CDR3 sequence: CASSPPGVAETQYF. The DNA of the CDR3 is TGTGCCAGCAGCCCTCCTGGGGTAGCTGAGACCCAGTACTTC.

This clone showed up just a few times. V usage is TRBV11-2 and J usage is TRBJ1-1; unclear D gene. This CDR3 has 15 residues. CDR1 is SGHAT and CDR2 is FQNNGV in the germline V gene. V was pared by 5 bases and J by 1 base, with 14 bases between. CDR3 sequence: CASSVGNRRNTEAFF. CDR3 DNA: TGTGCCAGCAGCGTGGGAAACCGAAGGAACACTGAAGCTTTCTTT.

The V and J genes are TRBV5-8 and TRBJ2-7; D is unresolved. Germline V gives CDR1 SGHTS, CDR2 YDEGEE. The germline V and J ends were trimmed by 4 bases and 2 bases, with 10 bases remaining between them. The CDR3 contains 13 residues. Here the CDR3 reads CASSHGAAYEQYF. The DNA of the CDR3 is TGTGCCAGCAGCCACGGCGCGGCCTACGAGCAGTACTTC.

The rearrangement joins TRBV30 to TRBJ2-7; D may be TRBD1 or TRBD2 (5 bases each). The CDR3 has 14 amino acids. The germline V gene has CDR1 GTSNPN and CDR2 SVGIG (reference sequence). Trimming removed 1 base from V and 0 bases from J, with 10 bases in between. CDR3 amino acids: CAWSERGISYEQYF. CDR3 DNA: TGTGCCTGGAGTGAGAGGGGTATCTCCTACGAGCAGTACTTC.

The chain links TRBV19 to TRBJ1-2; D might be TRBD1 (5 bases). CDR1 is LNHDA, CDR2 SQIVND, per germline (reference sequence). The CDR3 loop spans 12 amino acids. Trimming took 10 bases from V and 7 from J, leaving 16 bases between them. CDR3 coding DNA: TGTGCCACCTCCAGGGAGCGCAGTGGCTACACCTTC. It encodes CATSRERSGYTF.